This T cell receptor beta chain was retrieved from a study of blood T cell repertoires in COVID-19. Per the authors' pipeline: Amplification of reference gene primers provided the estimated nucleated cell counts. Profiling relied on immunoSEQ multiplex PCR, and the TCRdb table lists in-frame clones only, not all of them. V, J and clone size reflect that table, while D and trimming were determined from the DNA. In the table there are fewer than 50,000 clones, approximately 70% of which are singletons. Deletions cut 3 bases from V and 4 bases from J, with 10 bases between. CDR3 length: 13 amino acids. Per the germline V gene, CDR1 is MNHNS and CDR2 is SASEGT.

This rearrangement joins TRBV6-1 to TRBJ2-7; D is unclear. The sample comprised peripheral blood. The source of this sequence is a man aged 80 or over with acute or convalescent COVID-19. The CDR3 is CASSEGDGYEQYF. CDR3 in DNA: TGTGCCAGCAGTGAGGGCGACGGATACGAGCAGTACTTC.